The 22 T cell receptor beta chains presented below share a single source sample, sequenced in a study of shared clonotypes between healthy human individuals. The data were produced by immunoSEQ multiplex PCR, yet TCRdb's version contains in-frame clones alone and is incomplete. The sample yields some 2.3 million clones, about 92% seen once. Sample: naive CD4+ T cells from PBMCs. Stated subset: CD45RA+ positively selected. All receptors come from a man aged 18 to 30 in good health. Some clones in this sample may be carry-over from other donors' samples.

This clone was counted a single time. The rearrangement links TRBV28 to TRBJ2-7; D remains ambiguous. The germline CDR1 and CDR2 sequences are MDHEN and SYDVKM. The CDR3 is made up of 15 amino acids. Trimming removed 6 bases from V and 6 bases from J, with 21 bases in between. This CDR3 is CASSLGYQSPFEQYF. In DNA, the CDR3 is TGTGCCAGCAGCCTAGGGTACCAAAGTCCTTTCGAGCAGTACTTC. Drawing the rest from reference TRBV28 and TRBJ2-7, the complete variable domain is DVKVTQSSRYLVKRTGEKVFLECVQDMDHENMFWYRQDPGLGLRLIYFSYDVKMKEKGDIPEGYSVSREKKERFSLILESASTNQTSMYLCASSLGYQSPFEQYFGPGTRLTVT.

Note on this clone: At the DNA level, this CDR3 is encoded by other sequences in the same sample as well. Here the CDR3 reads CSARQTDTQYF. As DNA, the CDR3 is TGCAGTGCCAGGCAGACAGATACGCAGTATTTT. The V and J genes are TRBV20-1 and TRBJ2-3; D not certain. Germline V gene lookup returns CDR1 DFQATT and CDR2 SNEGSKA (reference sequence). The CDR3 extends over 11 amino acids. V shed 6 bases and J shed 3 bases, with 7 bases lying between them.

V and J are TRBV7-9 and TRBJ2-3; D is unresolved. CDR3 length: 17 residues. The germline V and J ends were trimmed by 3 bases and 0 bases, with 16 bases remaining between them. From germline, CDR1 is SEHNR and CDR2 FQNEAQ (reference sequence). This CDR3 is CASSLFRDDPSTDTQYF. The CDR3 bases are TGTGCCAGCAGCTTGTTCCGCGACGACCCTAGCACAGATACGCAGTATTTT.

The V call is TRBV11-3, the J call TRBJ2-1; D is possibly TRBD2 (6 bases). Germline CDR1 reads SGHNT; CDR2 reads YENEEA. There are 14 residues in the CDR3. Trimming took 5 bases from V and 3 from J, leaving 11 bases between them. CDR3 sequence (DNA): TGTGCCAGCAGCCCGGGGACTCGCTACAATGAGCAGTTCTTC. Encoded protein: CASSPGTRYNEQFF.

The chain couples TRBV15 to TRBJ2-2; TRBD2 matches at 9 bases. CDR3 size: 17 residues. Losses at the gene ends were 2 bases for V and 5 bases for J; bases not matched to a gene: 9. Germline values: CDR1 LNHNV, CDR2 YYDKDF (reference sequence). CDR3 coding DNA: TGTGCCACCAGCAGATTGATAGCGGGAGTGCAAACCGGGGAGCTGTTTTTT. The encoded protein is CATSRLIAGVQTGELFF.

This clone showed up just once. This chain joins TRBV2 and TRBJ1-3, with D tentatively TRBD1 (6 bases). The germline V gene encodes CDR1 SNHLY and CDR2 FYNNEI. Trimming shortened V by 10 bases and J by 0 bases, and 10 bases separated the two germline ends. CDR3 size: 13 residues. The CDR3, as DNA: TGTGCCAAGGGACAAAACTCTGGAAACACCATATATTTT. This translates into CAKGQNSGNTIYF.

This clone appeared a single time. The rearrangement joins TRBV25-1 to TRBJ2-6, with D unresolved. CDR3 length equals 13 residues. Germline assignment: CDR1 MGHDK and CDR2 SYGVNS. The V end lost 6 bases, the J end lost 0 bases, and 3 bases lay between the germline ends. The CDR3 is CASRLSGANVLTF. As DNA, the CDR3 is TGTGCCAGCAGACTCTCTGGGGCCAACGTCCTGACTTTC.

The rearrangement links TRBV9 to TRBJ1-1, with 10 bases identical to TRBD1. CDR1 is SGDLS, CDR2 YYNGEE, per germline. The CDR3 contains 18 residues. Unmatched junction bases numbered 15, after V lost 4 bases and J lost 3 bases. The CDR3 coding sequence is TGTGCCAGCAGCCTCGGTCCCGGGACAGGGGTTGGGGACACTGAAGCTTTCTTT. Protein: CASSLGPGTGVGDTEAFF.

This chain uses TRBV7-2 with TRBJ2-1; D possibly uses TRBD1 or TRBD2 (5 bases each). CDR3 length equals 18 residues. V lost 2 bases, J lost 0 bases, and 17 bases lay in between. Germline values: CDR1 SGHTA, CDR2 FQGNSA. The CDR3 DNA sequence: TGTGCCAGCAGCTTAAAAGAGGGTGGGGACGGCTCCTACAATGAGCAGTTCTTC. It specifies CASSLKEGGDGSYNEQFF.

V usage is TRBV12-5 and J usage is TRBJ2-1; D not certain. The ends were cut back, 0 bases at V and 2 bases at J, with 11 bases in the middle. CDR3 length: 16 amino acids. In germline, CDR1 is LGHNT, CDR2 FRNRAP. The CDR3 sequence is CASGLVRKEAYNEQFF. The CDR3 coding sequence is TGTGCTAGTGGTTTGGTACGTAAGGAAGCCTACAATGAGCAGTTCTTC.

This rearrangement joins TRBV5-3 to TRBJ2-1, with D uncertain. TRBV5-3 is flagged as an ORF with uncertain function. The CDR3 sequence is 9 residues long. V lost 7 bases to trimming and J lost 8 bases, with 4 bases between them. The CDR3 reads CARGDEQFF. The CDR3 bases are TGTGCCAGAGGGGATGAGCAGTTCTTC.

The rearrangement joins TRBV10-1 to TRBJ1-5; D gene unclear. CDR3 size: 13 residues. V was shortened by 0 bases and J by 9 bases, with 9 bases between the two germline ends. CDR1 and CDR2 from the germline V gene are WNHNN and SYGVQD (reference sequence). The CDR3 nucleotides read TGCGCCAGCAGTGAGTCGGTCGAGGGGCCCCAGCATTTT. Translating it yields CASSESVEGPQHF.

This chain links TRBV9 with TRBJ2-7; 15 bases are a match to TRBD2. V shed 4 bases, J shed 4 bases, and the junction held 3 bases outside the gene matches. CDR1 and CDR2 from the germline V gene are SGDLS and YYNGEE. This CDR3 is built from 15 residues. For the CDR3, the DNA is TGTGCCAGCAGCTCCGGGACTAGCGGGAGGTACGAGCAGTACTTC. Its protein product is CASSSGTSGRYEQYF.

The rearrangement joins TRBV19 to TRBJ2-2; the D gene is possibly TRBD2 (5 bases). Trimming shortened V by 8 bases and J by 6 bases, and 19 bases separated the two germline ends. Germline assignment: CDR1 LNHDA and CDR2 SQIVND (reference sequence). This CDR3 comprises 15 residues. In DNA, the CDR3 is TGTGCCAGTGGTCGGGATTGGTCGTTCCCCGGGGAGCTGTTTTTT. As protein: CASGRDWSFPGELFF.

The rearrangement links TRBV5-4 to TRBJ1-3; 12 bases fit TRBD1. Germline V gene lookup returns CDR1 SGHNT and CDR2 YYREEE (reference sequence). The CDR3 contains 15 residues. V dropped 8 bases and J dropped 2; count of bases not matched to a gene: 5. The CDR3 DNA reads TGTGCCAGGGGGACAGGGGGCGCGACTGGAAACACCATATATTTT. Amino acids: CARGTGGATGNTIYF.

The rearrangement links TRBV11-2 to TRBJ2-1; maybe TRBD1 (5 bases). Germline lookup yields CDR1 SGHAT and CDR2 FQNNGV. CDR3 length equals 13 residues. Trimming took off 1 base at V and 8 bases at J, with 9 bases between the two ends. As DNA, the CDR3 is TGTGCCAGCAGCTTAGTGTCAGGGTATGAGCAGTTCTTC. Protein product: CASSLVSGYEQFF.

CDR3 in amino acids: CASSLTQNYEQYF. The CDR3 bases are TGTGCCAGCAGCTTAACTCAGAACTACGAGCAGTACTTC. The chain links TRBV7-3 to TRBJ2-7; D remains unclear. Trimming stripped 0 bases from V and 3 bases from J, with 6 bases between. The germline V gene has CDR1 SGHTA and CDR2 FQGTGA. The CDR3 spans 13 residues.

About this clone itself: This same CDR3 is encoded by further DNA sequences in the sample. J is TRBJ1-2 and V is TRBV5-1; 7 nucleotides align to TRBD1. This CDR3 comprises 12 residues. V shed 0 bases, J shed 8 bases, and the junction held 1 base outside the gene matches. Germline lookup yields CDR1 SGHRS and CDR2 YFSETQ. The CDR3 reads CASSLDRGGYTF. The CDR3 coding sequence is TGCGCCAGCAGCTTGGACAGGGGCGGCTACACCTTC.

The V gene is TRBV4-1, the J gene TRBJ2-7; 7 nucleotides align to TRBD2. The CDR3 runs to 15 residues. Trimming at V came to 2 bases and at J to 2 bases, leaving 6 bases not matched to a gene. The germline V gene has CDR1 MGHRA and CDR2 YSYEKL. The CDR3 loop is CASSQNLAAPYEQYF. CDR3 in DNA: TGCGCCAGCAGCCAAAACCTAGCGGCACCCTACGAGCAGTACTTC.

This CDR3 reads CASSLLGPQGGTQYF. CDR3 DNA sequence: TGTGCCAGCAGCTTACTGGGGCCCCAAGGGGGGACCCAGTACTTC. The J gene is TRBJ2-5, the V gene TRBV7-3, with D possibly TRBD1 on 6 matching bases. Germline V CDR1 and CDR2: SGHTA, FQGTGA. V was shortened by 2 bases and J by 7 bases, with 17 bases between the two germline ends. The CDR3 totals 15 residues.

The CDR3 loop reads CASGRGGDGETQYF. In DNA, the CDR3 is TGTGCCAGCGGACGCGGGGGCGACGGGGAGACCCAGTACTTC. The chain carries TRBV5-4 and TRBJ2-5; TRBD2 might be the D (7 bases). V lost 7 bases, J lost 5 bases, and 18 bases lay in between. Germline CDR1 is SGHNT and CDR2 is YYREEE (reference sequence). The CDR3 loop spans 14 amino acids.

The chain employs TRBV10-3 and TRBJ1-1; D may be TRBD1 (6 bases). The V end lost 3 bases, the J end lost 6 bases, and 20 bases lay between the germline ends. The CDR3 is made up of 16 amino acids. The germline CDR1 and CDR2 sequences are ENHRY and SYGVKD. This CDR3 reads CAISERTTGNVAEAFF. In DNA form, the CDR3 reads TGTGCCATCAGTGAAAGGACTACAGGGAATGTAGCTGAAGCTTTCTTT.